This T cell receptor beta chain was identified in a study of blood T cell repertoires in COVID-19. Grouping used clinical history reported by participants in a survey and questionnaire. Using immunoSEQ multiplex PCR, the repertoire was profiled, and TCRdb retains in-frame clones only, with some absent. The repertoire holds about 250,000 clones, with around 85% as singletons. The sample comprised PBMCs or T cells enriched from blood (not recorded which). The source of this sequence is a woman aged 25 to 45 who had recovered from COVID-19.

CDR3 coding DNA: TGCAGCGTTGAACCCAGGGTGGGGCGGGGCTACACCTTC. It is translated as CSVEPRVGRGYTF. This rearrangement joins TRBV29-1 to TRBJ1-2; D is possibly TRBD1 (5 bases). Trimming took off 2 bases at V and 8 bases at J, with 15 bases between the two ends. Germline CDR1 and CDR2: SQVTM and ANQGSEA. The CDR3 sequence is 13 residues long.